The 21 T cell receptor beta chains presented below share a single source sample, sequenced in a study of tumor-infiltrating lymphocytes in primary liver carcinoma (TCRdb year 2017). Sequencing was carried out with an Illumina HiSeq 2500. Using a constant-region primer and ProtoScript II reverse transcriptase, TCRbeta-specific cDNA was reverse-transcribed from approximately 0.55 ug total RNA. Three nested multiplex PCR rounds, following a slightly modified ARM-PCR procedure, were used to build the TCRbeta libraries. The first two PCR rounds used multiplex TRBV1-TRBV30 forward primers with a Cbeta reverse primer, each for roughly 11 cycles. The raw public data were reprocessed by TCRdb itself: fastp quality trimming at Q25, MiXCR clonotype calling, in-frame beta chains only. Each CDR3 protein gets just one entry, which takes the most common genes and DNA from the rows behind it. The sample contains 95,000 to 100,000 distinct CDR3 sequences, approximately 70% of them found a single time. Clones ranked in the top ten supply 9% to 15% of the sample.

Total RNA and DNA were co-extracted from roughly 18-30 mg of bulk tissue with the AllPrep DNA/RNA mini kit, without cell sorting. The sample consisted of liver tumor tissue from sampling region 2. The cell subset or site label on this specimen signifies: tumor region T2, inferior pole. Receptors were obtained from a woman between 55 and 75 years old with primary liver carcinoma and hepatitis B virus infection.

Worth noting for this clonotype: Given the absence of the conserved phenylalanine or tryptophan at the CDR3 end, a read error is likely. The genes are TRBV12-3 or TRBV12-4 and TRBJ1-1, with D unresolved. There are 15 residues in the CDR3. The CDR3 DNA reads as TGTGCCAGCAGTGACGTTGGGAGGGCCGGCACTGTAGCTTTCCTT. Protein product: CASSDVGRAGTVAFL.

To note about this clonotype: A much larger clone lies a single base off, so this may be a read error. The rearrangement links TRBV5-6 to TRBJ1-6; D unresolved. The CDR3 has 18 amino acids. Looked up from germline, CDR1 is SGHDT and CDR2 is YYEEEE. V dropped 3 bases and J dropped 9 bases, with 25 bases sitting between them. The CDR3 loop is CASSYTPGQRKYGSPLHF. The CDR3 bases are TGTGCCAGCAGCTACACCCCCGGGCAGAGAAAGTACGGTTCACCCCTCCACTTT.

Comments on this clonotype: One junction end disagrees with the germline gene, perhaps due to a read error. The V call is TRBV5-8, the J call TRBJ1-2, with 7 bases aligning to TRBD1. This CDR3 spans 13 amino acids. CDR1 is SGHTS, CDR2 YDEGEE, per germline. The CDR3 DNA is TGTGCCAGCAGCCCAGGGGGGGTATATGGTTACACCTTC. This sequence encodes CASSPGGVYGYTF.

This clonotype appeared a few times. This may be a read error: a much more frequent sequence differs by one nucleotide. The J gene is TRBJ2-5, the V gene TRBV6-1; 7 nucleotides match TRBD2. CDR1 is MNHNS, CDR2 SASEGT, per germline. The CDR3 totals 12 residues. CDR3 nucleotides: TGTGCCAGCAGTGCGGGGAGGGAGACCAAGTACTTC. This codes for CASSAGRETKYF.

This clonotype was counted at least ten times. The chain carries TRBV4-1 and TRBJ1-3, with D possibly TRBD1 on 5 matching bases. The CDR3 spans 15 residues. V shed 2 bases and J shed 6 bases, with 14 bases lying between them. The germline gives CDR1 MGHRA, CDR2 YSYEKL. In DNA form, the CDR3 reads TGCGCCAGCAGCCAATACCCGGCGGGGGAAAACACCATATATTTT. The encoded protein is CASSQYPAGENTIYF.

DNA of the CDR3: TGTGCCAGCAGCTTAGACCCAGACCATATGTCCGAACAGTACTTC. It specifies CASSLDPDHMSEQYF. This chain joins TRBV11-2 and TRBJ2-7; D uncertain. This CDR3 contains 15 residues. Germline-derived CDR1 and CDR2 are SGHAT and FQNNGV. The V end was cut by 0 bases, the J end by 10 bases, with 19 bases between. The whole variable domain, remainder taken from reference TRBV11-2 and TRBJ2-7, is EAGVAQSPRYKIIEKRQSVAFWCNPISGHATLYWYQQILGQGPKLLIQFQNNGVVDDSQLPKDRFSAERLKGVDSTLKIQPAKLEDSAVYLCASSLDPDHMSEQYFGPGTRLTVT.

This clonotype was observed many times. This chain uses TRBV6-2 or TRBV6-3 with TRBJ2-1, with D possibly matching TRBD2 (7 bases). V lost 0 bases to trimming and J lost 1 base, with 16 bases between them. The CDR3 consists of 18 residues. Germline V CDR1 and CDR2: MNHEY, SVGEGT. Here the CDR3 DNA reads TGTGCCAGCAGTTACTCGATCAGGGGAGGGAGGTCCTACAATGAGCAGTTCTTC. Protein: CASSYSIRGGRSYNEQFF.

Turning to this clonotype: One end of the junction fails to match germline, which may point to a read error. The chain is built from TRBV7-9 and TRBJ2-7; no reliable D call. The V gene's germline CDR1 is SEHNR and CDR2 FQNEAQ (reference sequence). The length of the CDR3 is 15 residues. The CDR3 spells CTSSLSVTGSYEQYF. CDR3 nucleotides: TGTACCAGCAGCTTATCCGTGACTGGGTCCTACGAGCAGTACTTC.

In its sample, this clonotype was seen many times. V gene TRBV6-5 combines with J gene TRBJ2-4; 8 nucleotides align to TRBD2. Per germline, CDR1 MNHEY and CDR2 SVGAGI. V dropped 9 bases and J dropped 9; count of bases not matched to a gene: 13. The CDR3 sequence is 14 residues long. The CDR3 spells CASNRGRGGSIQYF. CDR3 in DNA: TGTGCCAGTAATCGGGGACGGGGGGGGAGCATTCAGTACTTC.

About this clonotype itself: Its ends do not fully match the called genes, so a read error is possible. This chain joins TRBV11-2 and TRBJ2-1; no definite D call. The V gene's germline CDR1 is SGHAT and CDR2 FQNNGV. This CDR3 region has 13 residues. CDR3 DNA sequence: TGTGCCAGCATCTTAGATTCAGCGATTGATCATTTCTTC. Translation gives CASILDSAIDHFF. Supplemented by reference TRBV11-2 and TRBJ2-1, the full variable domain reads EAGVAQSPRYKIIEKRQSVAFWCNPISGHATLYWYQQILGQGPKLLIQFQNNGVVDDSQLPKDRFSAERLKGVDSTLKIQPAKLEDSAVYLCASILDSAIDHFFGPGTRLTVL.

As concerns this clonotype: Mismatch with germline at one junction end may stem from a read error. J is TRBJ2-3 and V is TRBV5-5; TRBD2 is a possible D gene (6 bases). In germline, CDR1 is SGHKS, CDR2 YYEKEE (reference sequence). The CDR3 spans 14 residues. CDR3 protein: CATTVGGHTDTQYF. The CDR3 DNA reads TGTGCCACCACAGTGGGAGGACACACAGATACGCAGTACTTT.

V gene TRBV10-1 combines with J gene TRBJ2-1; TRBD1 is a possible D gene (5 bases). This CDR3 spans 15 amino acids. Looked up from germline, CDR1 is WNHNN and CDR2 is SYGVQD (reference sequence). The V and J ends lost 9 bases and 10 bases respectively, with 25 bases between them. Here the CDR3 DNA reads TGCGCCAGTAGTTTCTTTAGTCAACATTGGGGCGAGCAGTTCTTC. Its protein product is CASSFFSQHWGEQFF.

With respect to this clonotype: Since the CDR3 does not end with the conserved phenylalanine or tryptophan, this likely comes from a read error. The rearrangement links TRBV11-3 to TRBJ2-7, with 10 bases aligning to TRBD1. Germline loops: CDR1 SGHNT, CDR2 YENEEA. The CDR3 has 16 amino acids. In DNA form, the CDR3 reads TGTACCAGCAGCTTAGAGCGGACAGGGGGTAGCTACGAGCAGTACTCC. Amino acids: CTSSLERTGGSYEQYS.

This clonotype is termed medium-sized. The chain couples TRBV4-2 to TRBJ1-3; D possibly corresponds to TRBD1 (5 bases). The CDR3 covers 16 residues. V was shortened by 0 bases and J by 2 bases, with 11 bases between the two germline ends. The germline CDR1 and CDR2 sequences are LGHNA and YNFKEQ. The CDR3 protein is CASSQDEGDTGNTIYF. CDR3 sequence (DNA): TGTGCCAGCAGCCAAGATGAAGGGGATACTGGAAACACCATATATTTT.

Comments on this clonotype: This clone may be a read error of a much larger clone one base away. The chain carries TRBV20-1 and TRBJ2-7; D is perhaps TRBD2 (5 bases). The CDR3 consists of 13 residues. The V gene's germline CDR1 is DFQATT and CDR2 SNEGSKA (reference sequence). The V end lost 4 bases, the J end lost 6 bases, and 16 bases lay between the germline ends. The CDR3 is CSATLSGSTEQYF. DNA of the CDR3: TGCAGTGCTACACTATCGGGGTCAACCGAGCAGTACTTC.

About this clonotype itself: A read error is likely, as this CDR3 ends without the conserved phenylalanine or tryptophan. The chain couples TRBV6-1 to TRBJ2-1, with TRBD2 matching 9 bases. The CDR3 sequence is 18 residues long. The junction had 13 bases not matched to a gene; V was cut back by 7 bases and J by 0 bases. The germline V gene has CDR1 MNHNS and CDR2 SASEGT. The CDR3 DNA follows: TGTGCCAGCAAAAGTAGGACTAGCGAGGGTAGCTCCTACAATGAGCAGTTCTTA. Its protein is CASKSRTSEGSSYNEQFL.

Regarding this clonotype: The germline gene is not matched at one end of the junction; a read error may be the cause. V and J are TRBV5-1 and TRBJ2-2, with 8 bases that match TRBD2. Germline V gene sequence: CDR1 SGHRS, CDR2 YFSETQ. CDR3 length: 16 residues. CDR3 DNA sequence: TGCGCCAGCAGCTTGGCCGGGGGGGCGTACACCGGGGAGCAGTTTTTT. Its translation: CASSLAGGAYTGEQFF. Full variable domain (remainder filled in from reference TRBV5-1 and TRBJ2-2): KAGVTQTPRYLIKTRGQQVTLSCSPISGHRSVSWYQQTPGQGLQFLFEYFSETQRNKGNFPGRFSGRQFSNSRSEMNVSTLELGDSALYLCASSLAGGAYTGEQFFGEGSRLTVL.

A note on this clonotype: This may be a read error, as it is one base from a much larger clone. The CDR3 region has the DNA TGTGCCAGCAGTTCACCCAACCTACAGCCCCAGCATTTT. This gives the protein CASSSPNLQPQHF. V is TRBV28 and J is TRBJ1-5; no clear D. Germline values: CDR1 MDHEN, CDR2 SYDVKM. V gave up 4 bases and J gave up 7 bases, with 11 bases separating them. This CDR3 contains 13 residues.

In the case of this clonotype: A junction end diverges from the germline sequence, so it may reflect a read error. The DNA for the CDR3 is TGCGCTTCCGAGGTCAGCCCCTTAGCCAAAAACATTCAGTACTTC. It specifies CASEVSPLAKNIQYF. The chain carries TRBV11-2 and TRBJ2-4; D is undetermined. CDR1 and CDR2 (germline): SGHAT, FQNNGV. CDR3 size: 15 residues.

On this clonotype: No conserved phenylalanine or tryptophan is present at the end of the CDR3, so a read error is the likely explanation. The chain is built from TRBV5-1 and TRBJ2-7; D is perhaps TRBD1 (6 bases). CDR1 is SGHRS, CDR2 YFSETQ, per germline. The CDR3 has 14 residues. The CDR3 DNA reads as TGCGTCAGCAGCTTGGACAGCCAAGCCTACGAGCAGTACCTC. This codes for CVSSLDSQAYEQYL.

The chain carries TRBV11-2 and TRBJ2-6; D is unresolved. The CDR3 length is 15 residues. Trimming stripped 7 bases from V and 3 bases from J, with 13 bases between. Per the germline V gene, CDR1 is SGHAT and CDR2 is FQNNGV. CDR3 DNA sequence: TGTGCCAGCAATCTACAGTCCTTTGGGGCCAACGTCCTGACTTTC. It is translated as CASNLQSFGANVLTF.